This is a list of T cell receptor beta chains from one sample in a study of CD8 T cells in ankylosing spondylitis. TCRdb itself ran the 5' RACE reads through MiXCR, one entry per CDR3 protein. The repertoire holds about 450,000 distinct CDR3 sequences, 25% to 30% seen once, with 0.85% to 1% in the top ten. Sequencing was done on a sample of blood, either unsorted or a sorted T cell fraction (not recorded which). These receptors were collected from a male donor with ankylosing spondylitis. Both conserved end residues are part of each CDR3. The D gene is left open where the match is weak. Clone sizes are given selectively: once, few, many, or a class where the clone is expanded.

d_gene	abundance	j_gene	v_gene	CDR3aa	CDR3nt
-	-	TRBJ1-5	TRBV6-1	CASSADRPNQPQHF	TGTGCCAGCAGTGCCGACAGGCCCAATCAGCCCCAGCATTTT
TRBD1	-	TRBJ1-1	TRBV29-1	CSVVGPTGKNTEAFF	TGCAGCGTCGTAGGCCCGACAGGGAAGAACACTGAAGCTTTCTTT
TRBD2	-	TRBJ2-1	TRBV29-1	CSVGLRLAAYNEQFF	TGCAGCGTTGGTCTGAGACTAGCGGCCTACAATGAGCAGTTCTTC
-	few	TRBJ1-5	TRBV20-1	CSALSRPQHF	TGCAGTGCTTTGTCTCGTCCCCAGCATTTT
-	few	TRBJ1-2	TRBV5-1	CASSPVDPVDGYTF	TGCGCCAGCAGCCCTGTCGATCCGGTTGACGGCTACACCTTC
TRBD2	once	TRBJ2-3	TRBV20-1	CSAPGLAVGADTQYF	TGCAGTGCCCCGGGACTAGCGGTGGGCGCAGATACGCAGTATTTT
TRBD1	-	TRBJ2-7	TRBV6-1	CASSVQGRSYEQYF	TGTGCCAGCAGTGTACAGGGGCGATCCTACGAGCAGTACTTC
TRBD1	-	TRBJ1-2	TRBV12-5	CASGQGQDLHYGYTF	TGTGCTAGTGGGCAGGGACAGGATTTGCACTATGGCTACACCTTC
TRBD2	-	TRBJ2-1	TRBV20-1	CSAPSGINHNEQFF	TGCAGTGCCCCTAGCGGGATCAACCACAATGAGCAGTTCTTC
-	few	TRBJ1-2	TRBV4-2	CASSQPKSQGLAGYTF	TGTGCCAGCAGCCAACCCAAAAGCCAGGGGCTGGCGGGCTACACCTTC
TRBD2	-	TRBJ2-1	TRBV20-1	CSTSDDSYNEQFF	TGCAGCACTAGCGACGACTCCTACAATGAGCAGTTCTTC
-	many	TRBJ1-5	TRBV6-2/TRBV6-3	CASSYSEDQPQHF	TGTGCCAGCAGTTACTCGGAGGATCAGCCCCAGCATTTT
-	-	TRBJ1-1	TRBV14	CASSQGVNTEAFF	TGTGCCAGCAGCCAGGGGGTGAACACTGAAGCTTTCTTT
-	few	TRBJ1-2	TRBV12-3/TRBV12-4	CASSYREYYGYTF	TGTGCCAGCAGTTACCGGGAGTACTATGGCTACACCTTC
-	few	TRBJ2-2	TRBV7-7	CASSLTHETGELFF	TGTGCCAGCAGCTTAACACATGAGACCGGGGAGCTGTTTTTT
-	-	TRBJ2-5	TRBV10-2	CASRPVEVLQETQYF	TGCGCCAGCAGACCGGTGGAGGTTCTCCAAGAGACCCAGTACTTC
TRBD2	few	TRBJ2-1	TRBV20-1	CSARVVAGGRYNEQFF	TGCAGTGCTAGAGTCGTAGCGGGAGGGAGGTACAATGAGCAGTTCTTC
TRBD1	few	TRBJ2-1	TRBV29-1	CSLHRQGANEQFF	TGCAGCCTCCACCGTCAGGGGGCAAATGAGCAGTTCTTC
-	-	TRBJ1-2	TRBV5-6	CASVTGSAYGYTF	TGTGCCAGCGTTACAGGGTCGGCCTATGGCTACACCTTC
-	many	TRBJ2-7	TRBV7-6	CASSLDPSARNEQYF	TGTGCCAGCAGCTTAGACCCTAGCGCCCGGAACGAGCAGTACTTC
-	-	TRBJ1-5	TRBV2	CASSDDLGATSNQPQHF	TGTGCCAGCAGTGACGACCTTGGGGCCACTAGCAATCAGCCCCAGCATTTT
TRBD2	few	TRBJ2-1	TRBV20-1	CSATGLAANEQFF	TGCAGTGCGACCGGACTAGCAGCCAATGAGCAGTTCTTC
-	few	TRBJ1-6	TRBV19	CASSIDYRGINSPLHF	TGTGCCAGTAGTATAGATTATCGGGGCATCAATTCACCCCTCCACTTT
-	-	TRBJ2-4	TRBV5-5	CASSVTGAPGQNIQYF	TGTGCCAGCAGCGTAACCGGGGCCCCGGGACAAAACATTCAGTACTTC
-	-	TRBJ1-5	TRBV5-1	CASSLGFDQPQHF	TGCGCCAGCAGCTTGGGTTTCGATCAGCCCCAGCATTTT
-	-	TRBJ2-1	TRBV7-9	CASSREGAVEQFF	TGTGCCAGCAGCCGTGAGGGAGCGGTGGAGCAGTTCTTC
-	few	TRBJ2-1	TRBV19	CASSIAVLEYNEQFF	TGTGCCAGTAGTATAGCCGTACTAGAATACAATGAGCAGTTCTTC
-	few	TRBJ1-3	TRBV10-3	CAISDILAGNTIYF	TGTGCCATCAGTGACATACTGGCTGGAAACACCATATATTTT
TRBD2	few	TRBJ2-1	TRBV29-1	CSVPGLAGGPGEQFF	TGCAGCGTCCCGGGACTAGCGGGAGGGCCGGGTGAGCAGTTCTTC
TRBD1	-	TRBJ2-7	TRBV5-4	CASSPGQGSHEQYF	TGTGCCAGCAGCCCGGGACAGGGCTCCCACGAGCAGTACTTC
TRBD1	few	TRBJ1-2	TRBV3-1	CASSPRQGGGYTF	TGTGCCAGCAGCCCTCGACAGGGAGGTGGCTACACCTTC
-	few	TRBJ2-2	TRBV24-1	CATSDAGPGTGELFF	TGTGCCACCAGTGATGCGGGGCCGGGCACCGGGGAGCTGTTTTTT
-	-	TRBJ1-2	TRBV12-3/TRBV12-4	CASSKSGGRYYGYTF	TGTGCCAGCAGTAAAAGTGGCGGGCGGTACTATGGCTACACCTTC
TRBD1	-	TRBJ2-5	TRBV14	CASGQGAGETQYF	TGTGCCAGCGGACAGGGGGCTGGAGAGACCCAGTACTTC
-	-	TRBJ2-1	TRBV24-1	CATSTFSANNEQFF	TGTGCCACCAGTACCTTTAGCGCCAACAATGAGCAGTTCTTC
TRBD2	-	TRBJ2-7	TRBV7-2	CASSLWTSSYEQYF	TGTGCCAGCAGCCTGTGGACTAGCTCCTACGAGCAGTACTTC
-	-	TRBJ1-3	TRBV20-1	CSARGRGSGNTIYF	TGCAGTGCTAGGGGAAGAGGCTCTGGAAACACCATATATTTT
TRBD2	once	TRBJ2-1	TRBV7-9	CASSLPGLAGVGEQFF	TGTGCCAGCAGCTTACCCGGACTAGCGGGAGTGGGTGAGCAGTTCTTC
-	-	TRBJ2-2	TRBV11-3	CASSLVGLPTGELFF	TGTGCCAGCAGCTTAGTGGGACTTCCCACCGGGGAGCTGTTTTTT
-	-	TRBJ2-2	TRBV6-1	CASSELGLGTGELFF	TGTGCCAGCAGTGAACTGGGTTTGGGCACCGGGGAGCTGTTTTTT
-	few	TRBJ2-1	TRBV24-1	CATSDLVASSYNEQFF	TGTGCCACCAGTGATTTAGTAGCCAGCTCCTACAATGAGCAGTTCTTC
-	few	TRBJ2-1	TRBV7-2	CASSIQGGTYNEQFF	TGTGCCAGCAGCATTCAGGGTGGGACCTACAATGAGCAGTTCTTC
-	-	TRBJ2-6	TRBV6-5	CASSYSRSSGANVLTF	TGTGCCAGCAGTTACTCGAGGAGCTCTGGGGCCAACGTCCTGACTTTC
-	many	TRBJ2-1	TRBV7-9	CASSLEASFQEQFF	TGTGCCAGCAGCTTAGAGGCTAGCTTCCAGGAGCAGTTCTTC
-	-	TRBJ2-1	TRBV30	CAWSVYNEQFF	TGTGCCTGGAGTGTATACAATGAGCAGTTCTTC
-	-	TRBJ1-1	TRBV5-1	CASKGGSGNTEAFF	TGCGCCAGCAAGGGGGGGTCGGGAAACACTGAAGCTTTCTTT
TRBD1	-	TRBJ1-6	TRBV24-1	CATSDPRDRVNSPLHF	TGTGCCACCAGTGATCCGCGGGACAGGGTGAATTCACCCCTCCACTTT
TRBD2	-	TRBJ2-3	TRBV5-5	CASSRLAGGGTQYF	TGTGCCAGCAGTAGACTAGCGGGAGGGGGTACGCAGTATTTT
-	-	TRBJ2-2	TRBV7-2	CASSFWTPNTGELFF	TGTGCCAGCAGCTTCTGGACTCCTAACACCGGGGAGCTGTTTTTT
-	-	TRBJ1-1	TRBV6-2/TRBV6-3	CASSYSGHQGTEAFF	TGTGCCAGCAGTTACTCAGGGCACCAGGGAACTGAAGCTTTCTTT
-	few	TRBJ2-1	TRBV3-1	CASSPPPAERDEQFF	TGTGCCAGCAGCCCTCCTCCAGCGGAGCGTGATGAGCAGTTCTTC
TRBD2	-	TRBJ2-1	TRBV5-5	CASSLALAGVVGYNEQFF	TGTGCCAGCAGCTTGGCGCTAGCGGGAGTGGTAGGCTACAATGAGCAGTTCTTC
TRBD2	once	TRBJ2-3	TRBV20-1	CSVPGLETDTQYF	TGCAGTGTTCCGGGACTAGAAACAGATACGCAGTATTTT
-	-	TRBJ1-1	TRBV10-2	CASSGSARNTEAFF	TGCGCCAGCAGTGGCTCAGCCAGGAACACTGAAGCTTTCTTT